These 3 T cell receptor beta chains were sequenced from one sample in a study of identical twins. TCRdb processed the 5' RACE reads anew with MiXCR; each CDR3 protein has one entry. The sample lists about 550,000 distinct CDR3 sequences; about a fifth were seen once. This same sample was also part of a study on yellow fever vaccine responses in identical twins.

Material: CD4+ T cells sorted from blood. The receptors here all came from a young woman in good health.

The rearrangement joins TRBV3-1 to TRBJ2-3, with TRBD2 matching over 7 bases. With 3 bases clipped from V and 6 bases from J, the junction kept 9 bases outside the gene matches. Germline lookup yields CDR1 LGHDT and CDR2 YNNKEL (reference sequence). The CDR3 sequence is 15 residues long. The CDR3 reads CASSQTSPTTDTQYF. The DNA of the CDR3 is TGTGCCAGCAGCCAGACTAGCCCGACCACGGATACGCAGTATTTT.

The J gene is TRBJ2-1, the V gene TRBV12-3 or TRBV12-4, with 8 positions matching TRBD1. The CDR3 covers 15 residues. The trim removed 5 bases at V and 6 bases at J, leaving 9 bases unmatched. CDR3 protein: CASSPRTGMGNEQFF. Written as DNA, the CDR3 is TGTGCCAGCAGTCCCCGGACAGGGATGGGCAATGAGCAGTTCTTC.

The chain recombines TRBV18 with TRBJ2-1; either TRBD1 or TRBD2 may supply D (5 bases each). From germline, CDR1 is KGHSH and CDR2 LQKENI. With 3 bases removed from V and 9 bases from J, the gap between germline ends came to 12 bases. The CDR3 contains 13 residues. CDR3 DNA sequence: TGTGCCAGCTCACCCAGTCGGGGCCTTGAGCAGTTCTTC. Its translation: CASSPSRGLEQFF.